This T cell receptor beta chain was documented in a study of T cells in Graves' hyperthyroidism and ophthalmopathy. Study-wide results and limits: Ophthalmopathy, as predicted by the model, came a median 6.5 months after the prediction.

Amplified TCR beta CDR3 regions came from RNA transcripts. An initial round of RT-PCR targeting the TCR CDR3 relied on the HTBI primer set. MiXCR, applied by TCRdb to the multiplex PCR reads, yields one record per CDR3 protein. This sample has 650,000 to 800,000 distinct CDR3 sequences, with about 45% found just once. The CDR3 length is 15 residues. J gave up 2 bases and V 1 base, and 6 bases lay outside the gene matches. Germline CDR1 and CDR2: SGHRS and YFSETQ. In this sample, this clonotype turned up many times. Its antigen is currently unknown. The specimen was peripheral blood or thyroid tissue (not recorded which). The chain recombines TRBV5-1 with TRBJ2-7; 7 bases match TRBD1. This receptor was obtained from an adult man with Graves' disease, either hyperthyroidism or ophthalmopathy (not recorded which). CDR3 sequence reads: CASSLTWDSTYEQYF. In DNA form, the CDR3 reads TGCGCCAGCAGCTTGACATGGGACAGCACCTACGAGCAGTACTTC.